The sequence of this TCR beta chain was determined in a study of blood T cell repertoires in COVID-19. Overall study context: Samples taken during acute and convalescent COVID-19 were collected in the United States, Italy and Spain.

Per the study methods: Cell counts per sample came from amplifying reference gene primers. The table came from immunoSEQ multiplex PCR; TCRdb's copy has only in-frame clones and leaves some out. V, J and clone size are those of that table, while D and trimming were read from the DNA. Of fewer than 45,000 clones in the sample, about 91% are singletons; the top ten hold less than 20%. Germline assignment: CDR1 SNHLY and CDR2 FYNNEI. Losses at the gene ends were 8 bases for V and 6 bases for J; bases not matched to a gene: 12. This CDR3 spans 16 amino acids. This receptor was identified in a woman between 25 and 40 years old in a cohort sampled during active COVID-19. The sequenced sample consisted of peripheral blood. The chain recombines TRBV2 with TRBJ2-1; 11 bases agree with TRBD2. This CDR3 is CASAVLGLAGRNEQFF. CDR3 nucleotides: TGTGCCAGCGCGGTCTTAGGACTAGCGGGCCGCAATGAGCAGTTCTTC. The complete variable domain, with remaining parts taken from reference TRBV2 and TRBJ2-1, reads EPEVTQTPSHQVTQMGQEVILRCVPISNHLYFYWYRQILGQKVEFLVSFYNNEISEKSEIFDDQFSVERPDGSNFTLKIRSTKLEDSAMYFCASAVLGLAGRNEQFFGPGTRLTVL.